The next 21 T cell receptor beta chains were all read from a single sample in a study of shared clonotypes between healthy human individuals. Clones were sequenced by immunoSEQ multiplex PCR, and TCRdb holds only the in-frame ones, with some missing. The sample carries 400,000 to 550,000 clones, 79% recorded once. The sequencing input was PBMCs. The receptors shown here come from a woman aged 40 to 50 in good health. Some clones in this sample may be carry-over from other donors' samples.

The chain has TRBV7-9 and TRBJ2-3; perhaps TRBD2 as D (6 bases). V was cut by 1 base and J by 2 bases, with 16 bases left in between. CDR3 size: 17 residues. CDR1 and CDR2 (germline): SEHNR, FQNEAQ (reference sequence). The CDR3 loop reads CASSLGRAAGSTDTQYF. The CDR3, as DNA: TGTGCCAGCAGCTTAGGGCGTGCGGCGGGATCCACAGATACGCAGTATTTT. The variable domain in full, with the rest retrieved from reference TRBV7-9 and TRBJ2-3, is DTGVSQNPRHKITKRGQNVTFRCDPISEHNRLYWYRQTLGQGPEFLTYFQNEAQLEKSRLLSDRFSAERPKGSFSTLEIQRTEQGDSAMYLCASSLGRAAGSTDTQYFGPGTRLTVL.

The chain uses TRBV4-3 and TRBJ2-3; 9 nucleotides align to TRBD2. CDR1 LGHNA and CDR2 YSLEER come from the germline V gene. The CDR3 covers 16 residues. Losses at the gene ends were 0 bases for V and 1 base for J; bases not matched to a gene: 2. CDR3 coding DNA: TGCGCCAGCAGCCAAGACGTAGCGGGGGGCACAGATACGCAGTATTTT. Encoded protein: CASSQDVAGGTDTQYF.

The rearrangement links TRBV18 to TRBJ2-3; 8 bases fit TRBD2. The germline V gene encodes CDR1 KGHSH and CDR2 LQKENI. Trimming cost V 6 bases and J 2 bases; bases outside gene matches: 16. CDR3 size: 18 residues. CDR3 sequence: CASSSPLGLEVVTDTQYF. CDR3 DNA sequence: TGTGCCAGCTCCTCCCCGCTGGGACTAGAGGTCGTCACAGATACGCAGTATTTT.

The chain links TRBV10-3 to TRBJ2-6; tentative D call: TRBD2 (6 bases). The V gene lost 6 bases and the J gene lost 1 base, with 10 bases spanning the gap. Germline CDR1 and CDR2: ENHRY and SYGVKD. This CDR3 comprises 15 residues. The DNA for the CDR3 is TGTGCCATCAGGCGGGACGGTTCTGGGGCCAACGTCCTGACTTTC. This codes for CAIRRDGSGANVLTF.

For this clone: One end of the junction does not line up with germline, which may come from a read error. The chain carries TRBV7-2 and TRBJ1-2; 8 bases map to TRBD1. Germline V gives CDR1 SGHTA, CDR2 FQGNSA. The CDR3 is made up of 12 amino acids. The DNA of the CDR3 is TGTGCCAGCAGCCCGACAGGGGCGCTTGGGGCTTTC. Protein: CASSPTGALGAF.

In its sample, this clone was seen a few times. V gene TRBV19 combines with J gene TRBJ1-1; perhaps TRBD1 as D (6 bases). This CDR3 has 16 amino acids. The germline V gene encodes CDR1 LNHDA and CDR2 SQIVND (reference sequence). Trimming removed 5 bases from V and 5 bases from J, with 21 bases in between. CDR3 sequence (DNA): TGTGCCAGTAGTCCACTCGGACAGACCTTGGGTACTGAAGCTTTCTTT. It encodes CASSPLGQTLGTEAFF. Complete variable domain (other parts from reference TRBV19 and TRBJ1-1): DGGITQSPKYLFRKEGQNVTLSCEQNLNHDAMYWYRQDPGQGLRLIYYSQIVNDFQKGDIAEGYSVSREKKESFPLTVTSAQKNPTAFYLCASSPLGQTLGTEAFFGQGTRLTVV.

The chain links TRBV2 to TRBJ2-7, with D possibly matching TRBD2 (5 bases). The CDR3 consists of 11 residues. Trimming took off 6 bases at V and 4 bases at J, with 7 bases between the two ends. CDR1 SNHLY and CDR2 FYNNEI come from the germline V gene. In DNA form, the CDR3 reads TGTGCCAGCAGGCGAGGGTACGAGCAGTACTTC. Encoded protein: CASRRGYEQYF.

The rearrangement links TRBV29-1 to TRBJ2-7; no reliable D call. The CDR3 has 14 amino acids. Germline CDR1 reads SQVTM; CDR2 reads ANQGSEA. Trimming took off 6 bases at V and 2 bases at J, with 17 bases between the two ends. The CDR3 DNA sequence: TGCAGCGTCCTCCAGACCCTAGGGACCTACGAGCAGTACTTC. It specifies CSVLQTLGTYEQYF.

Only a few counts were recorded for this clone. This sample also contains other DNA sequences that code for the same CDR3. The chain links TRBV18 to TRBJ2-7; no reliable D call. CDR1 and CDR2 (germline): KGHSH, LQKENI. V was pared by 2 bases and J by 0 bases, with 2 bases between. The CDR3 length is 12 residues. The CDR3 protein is CASSPSSYEQYF. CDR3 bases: TGTGCCAGCTCACCAAGCTCCTACGAGCAGTACTTC.

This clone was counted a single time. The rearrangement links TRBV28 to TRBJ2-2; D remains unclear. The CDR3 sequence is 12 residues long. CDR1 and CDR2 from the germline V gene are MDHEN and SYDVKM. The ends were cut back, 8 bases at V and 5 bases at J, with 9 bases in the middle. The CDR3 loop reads CASSLRTGELFF. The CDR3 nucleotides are TGTGCCAGCTCCCTAAGGACCGGGGAGCTGTTTTTT. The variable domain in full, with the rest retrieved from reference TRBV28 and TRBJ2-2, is DVKVTQSSRYLVKRTGEKVFLECVQDMDHENMFWYRQDPGLGLRLIYFSYDVKMKEKGDIPEGYSVSREKKERFSLILESASTNQTSMYLCASSLRTGELFFGEGSRLTVL.

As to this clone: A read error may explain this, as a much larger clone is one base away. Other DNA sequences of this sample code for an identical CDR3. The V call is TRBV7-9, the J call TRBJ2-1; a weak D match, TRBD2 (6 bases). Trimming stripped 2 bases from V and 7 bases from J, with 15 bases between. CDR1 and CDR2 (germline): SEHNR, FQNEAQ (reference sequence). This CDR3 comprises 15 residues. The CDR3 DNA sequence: TGTGCCAGCAGCTTAACGGCTAGTGGGAGGAATGAGCAGTTCTTC. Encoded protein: CASSLTASGRNEQFF.

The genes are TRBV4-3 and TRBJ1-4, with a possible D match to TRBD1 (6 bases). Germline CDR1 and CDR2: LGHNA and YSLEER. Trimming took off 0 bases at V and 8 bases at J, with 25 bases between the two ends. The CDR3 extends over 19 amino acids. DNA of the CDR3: TGCGCCAGCAGCCAAGATCTGAGGAGGGGTGACAGGTTTAGCGAAAAACTGTTTTTT. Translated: CASSQDLRRGDRFSEKLFF.

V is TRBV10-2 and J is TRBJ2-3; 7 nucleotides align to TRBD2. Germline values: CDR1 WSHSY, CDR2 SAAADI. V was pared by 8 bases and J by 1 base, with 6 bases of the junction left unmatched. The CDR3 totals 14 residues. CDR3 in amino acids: CASGGGRGTDTQYF. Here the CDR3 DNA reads TGCGCCAGCGGGGGGGGTAGGGGCACAGATACGCAGTATTTT.

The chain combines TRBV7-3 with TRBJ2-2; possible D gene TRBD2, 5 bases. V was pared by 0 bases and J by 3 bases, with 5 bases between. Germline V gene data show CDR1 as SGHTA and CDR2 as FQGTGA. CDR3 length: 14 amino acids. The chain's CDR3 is CASSLTRDTGELFF. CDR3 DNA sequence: TGTGCCAGCAGCTTAACGCGGGACACCGGGGAGCTGTTTTTT. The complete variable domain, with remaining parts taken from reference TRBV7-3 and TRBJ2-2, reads GAGVSQTPSNKVTEKGKYVELRCDPISGHTALYWYRQSLGQGPEFLIYFQGTGAADDSGLPNDRFFAVRPEGSVSTLKIQRTERGDSAVYLCASSLTRDTGELFFGEGSRLTVL.

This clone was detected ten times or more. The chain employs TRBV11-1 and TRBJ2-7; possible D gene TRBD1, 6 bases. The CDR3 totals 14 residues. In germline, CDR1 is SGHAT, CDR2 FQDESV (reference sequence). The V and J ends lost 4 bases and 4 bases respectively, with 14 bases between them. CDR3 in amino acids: CASSYSGQGYEQYF. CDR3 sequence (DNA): TGTGCCAGCAGCTACTCGGGGCAGGGGTACGAGCAGTACTTC.

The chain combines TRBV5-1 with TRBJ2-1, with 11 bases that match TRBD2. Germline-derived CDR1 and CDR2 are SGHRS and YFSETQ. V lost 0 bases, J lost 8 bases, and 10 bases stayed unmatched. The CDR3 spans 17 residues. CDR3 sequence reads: CASSLAGTSGSWDEQFF. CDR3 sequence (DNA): TGCGCCAGCAGCTTGGCCGGTACTAGCGGGAGTTGGGATGAGCAGTTCTTC.

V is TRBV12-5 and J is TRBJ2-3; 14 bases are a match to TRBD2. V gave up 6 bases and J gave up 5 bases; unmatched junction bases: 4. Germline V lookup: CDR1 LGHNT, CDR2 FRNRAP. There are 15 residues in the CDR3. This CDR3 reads CASGRGLAGEDTQYF. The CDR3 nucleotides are TGTGCTAGTGGCCGGGGACTAGCGGGAGAAGATACGCAGTATTTT.

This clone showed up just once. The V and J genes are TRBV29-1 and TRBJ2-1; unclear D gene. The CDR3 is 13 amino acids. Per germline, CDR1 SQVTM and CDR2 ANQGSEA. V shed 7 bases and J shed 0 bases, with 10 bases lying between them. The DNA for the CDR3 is TGCAGCGCAACGGAAAGCTCCTACAATGAGCAGTTCTTC. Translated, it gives CSATESSYNEQFF.

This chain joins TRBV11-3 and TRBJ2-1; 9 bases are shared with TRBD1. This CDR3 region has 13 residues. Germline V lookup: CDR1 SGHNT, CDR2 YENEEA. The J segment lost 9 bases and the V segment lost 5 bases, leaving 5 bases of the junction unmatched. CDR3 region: CASSAQDRGEQFF. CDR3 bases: TGTGCCAGCAGCGCCCAGGACAGGGGTGAGCAGTTCTTC.

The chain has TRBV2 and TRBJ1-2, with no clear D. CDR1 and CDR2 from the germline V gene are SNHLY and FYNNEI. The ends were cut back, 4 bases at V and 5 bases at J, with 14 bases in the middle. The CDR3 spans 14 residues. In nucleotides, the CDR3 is TGTGCCAGCAGTGGAGAGACAAGACTTTATGGCTACACCTTC. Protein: CASSGETRLYGYTF.

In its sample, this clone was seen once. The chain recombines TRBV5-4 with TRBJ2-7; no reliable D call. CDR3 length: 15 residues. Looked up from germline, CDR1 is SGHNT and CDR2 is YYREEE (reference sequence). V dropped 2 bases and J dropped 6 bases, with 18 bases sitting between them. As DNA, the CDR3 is TGTGCCAGCAGCTTAAGTTTTATGGAGAAACCCGAGCAGTACTTC. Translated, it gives CASSLSFMEKPEQYF.